This TCR beta chain is drawn from a study of PD-1 blockade in classical Hodgkin lymphoma. Study conclusions and caveats: Patients were excluded if nivolumab began under 1 year after ASCT (the autologous transplant). A reduction in baseline TCR diversity was reportedly seen in newly diagnosed patients relative to healthy donors. CD8+ TCR diversity did not rise significantly by C4D1, unlike CD4+.

Assay: immunoSEQ multiplex PCR; the TCRdb copy retains only in-frame clones and omits some. The sample comprises nearly 55,000 clones, 81% of which are singletons, and less than 20% rests with the top ten. V was trimmed by 5 bases and J by 3 bases, leaving 11 bases between them. The CDR3 contains 14 residues. Germline V gives CDR1 SGHAT, CDR2 FQNNGV. Each of the patients experienced relapse following autologous stem cell transplantation, and their brentuximab vedotin exposure differed. Complete response, partial response or progressive disease was recorded as best response. About this clone: Its antigen remains unknown.

The sequencing here drew on peripheral blood mononuclear cells (PBMCs), taken at baseline. The chain is built from TRBV11-2 and TRBJ1-5, with no clear D. This TCR came from a human donor with classical Hodgkin lymphoma. In DNA form, the CDR3 reads TGTGCCAGCAGCCCTTCCACTTACAATCAGCCCCAGCATTTT. Translation gives CASSPSTYNQPQHF.